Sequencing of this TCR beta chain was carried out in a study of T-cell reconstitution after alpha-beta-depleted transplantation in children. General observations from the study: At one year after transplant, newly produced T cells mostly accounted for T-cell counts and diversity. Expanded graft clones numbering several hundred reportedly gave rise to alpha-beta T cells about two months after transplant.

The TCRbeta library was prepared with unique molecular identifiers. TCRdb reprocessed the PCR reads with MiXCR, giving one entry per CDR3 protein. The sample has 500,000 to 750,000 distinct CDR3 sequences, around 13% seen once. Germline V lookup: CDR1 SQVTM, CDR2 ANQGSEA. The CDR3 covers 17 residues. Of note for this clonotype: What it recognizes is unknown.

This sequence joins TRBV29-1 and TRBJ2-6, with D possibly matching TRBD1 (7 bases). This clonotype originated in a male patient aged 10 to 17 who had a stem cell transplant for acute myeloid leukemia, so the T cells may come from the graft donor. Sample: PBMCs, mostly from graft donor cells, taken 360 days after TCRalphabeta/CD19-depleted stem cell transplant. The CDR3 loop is CTSLTGTPLSGANVLTF. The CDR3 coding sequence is TGCACCTCCTTGACAGGGACTCCACTCTCTGGGGCCAACGTCCTGACTTTC.